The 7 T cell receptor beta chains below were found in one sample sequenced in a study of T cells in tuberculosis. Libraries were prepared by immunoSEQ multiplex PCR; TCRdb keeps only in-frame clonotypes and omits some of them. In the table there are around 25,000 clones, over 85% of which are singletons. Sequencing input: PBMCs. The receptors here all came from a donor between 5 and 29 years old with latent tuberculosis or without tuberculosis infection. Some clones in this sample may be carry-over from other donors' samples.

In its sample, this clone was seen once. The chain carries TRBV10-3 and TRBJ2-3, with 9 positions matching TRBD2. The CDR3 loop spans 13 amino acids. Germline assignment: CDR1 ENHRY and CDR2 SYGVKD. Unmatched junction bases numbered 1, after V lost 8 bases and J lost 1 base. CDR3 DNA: TGTGCCATCCGGACTAGCGGCACAGATACGCAGTATTTT. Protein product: CAIRTSGTDTQYF.

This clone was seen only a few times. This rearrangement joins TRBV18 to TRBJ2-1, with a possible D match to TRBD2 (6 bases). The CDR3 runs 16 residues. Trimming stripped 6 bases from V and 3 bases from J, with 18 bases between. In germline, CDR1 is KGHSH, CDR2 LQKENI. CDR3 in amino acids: CASSSLGTQLYNEQFF. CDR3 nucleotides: TGTGCCAGCTCGTCCCTGGGGACTCAACTCTACAATGAGCAGTTCTTC. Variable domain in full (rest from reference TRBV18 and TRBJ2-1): NAGVMQNPRHLVRRRGQEARLRCSPMKGHSHVYWYRQLPEEGLKFMVYLQKENIIDESGMPKERFSAEFPKEGPSILRIQQVVRGDSAAYFCASSSLGTQLYNEQFFGPGTRLTVL.

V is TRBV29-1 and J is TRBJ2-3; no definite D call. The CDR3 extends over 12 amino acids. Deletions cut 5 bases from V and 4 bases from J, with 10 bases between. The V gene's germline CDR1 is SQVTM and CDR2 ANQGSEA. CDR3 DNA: TGCAGCGTTCAAAATTCAGCAGATACGCAGTATTTT. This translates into CSVQNSADTQYF.

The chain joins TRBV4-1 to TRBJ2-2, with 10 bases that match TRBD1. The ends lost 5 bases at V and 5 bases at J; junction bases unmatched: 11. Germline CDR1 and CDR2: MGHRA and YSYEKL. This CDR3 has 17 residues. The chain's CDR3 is CASSGYISGQGTGELFF. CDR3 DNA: TGCGCCAGCAGCGGCTACATCTCGGGACAGGGGACCGGGGAGCTGTTTTTT.

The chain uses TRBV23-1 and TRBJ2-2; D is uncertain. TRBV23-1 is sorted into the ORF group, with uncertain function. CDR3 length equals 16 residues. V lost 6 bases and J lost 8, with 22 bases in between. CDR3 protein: CASSRVQNTAMGELFF. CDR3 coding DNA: TGCGCCAGCAGCCGGGTCCAAAACACCGCAATGGGGGAGCTGTTTTTT.

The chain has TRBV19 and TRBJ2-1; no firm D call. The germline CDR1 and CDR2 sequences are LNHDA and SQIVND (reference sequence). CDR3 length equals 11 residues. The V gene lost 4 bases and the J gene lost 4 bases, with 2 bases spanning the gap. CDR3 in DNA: TGTGCCAGTAGTACATACAATGAGCAGTTCTTC. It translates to CASSTYNEQFF.

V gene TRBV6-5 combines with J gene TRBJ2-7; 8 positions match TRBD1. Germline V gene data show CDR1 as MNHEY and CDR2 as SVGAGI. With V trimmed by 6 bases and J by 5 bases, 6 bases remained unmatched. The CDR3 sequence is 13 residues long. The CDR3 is CASRVTGVDEQYF. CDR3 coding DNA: TGTGCCAGCAGAGTGACAGGGGTGGACGAGCAGTACTTC.